Sequencing of this TCR beta chain was carried out in a study of monozygotic twins with inflammatory bowel disease. The study's findings and limits: On the inverse Simpson index, IBD patients scored lower for TCRbeta diversity than healthy co-twins. The sharing of clonotypes with others was lower in IBD patients than in healthy twins, especially with disease activity. Discrimination among different T cell subtypes was not achievable.

TCRdb reanalyzed the 5' RACE reads and collapses them to one entry per CDR3 protein, without DNA. This sample's table reports 350,000 to 500,000 distinct CDR3 sequences. Of note for this clonotype: Antigen unknown.

This CDR3 region has 14 residues. The germline gives CDR1 SGHAT, CDR2 FQNNGV. The sequenced sample was blood. This sequence was found in a human donor with ulcerative colitis or Crohn's disease, or a healthy co-twin of an affected twin (not recorded which). The J gene is TRBJ2-4, the V gene TRBV11-2. CDR3 sequence reads: CASSLDLAKNIQYF.